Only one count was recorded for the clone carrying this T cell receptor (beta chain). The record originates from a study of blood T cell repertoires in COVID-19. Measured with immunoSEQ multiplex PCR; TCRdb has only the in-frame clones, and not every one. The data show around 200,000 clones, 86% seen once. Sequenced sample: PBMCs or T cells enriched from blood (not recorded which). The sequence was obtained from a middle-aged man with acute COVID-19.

The CDR3: CASSFQGATEAFF. DNA of the CDR3: TGTGCCAGCAGCTTTCAGGGGGCAACTGAAGCTTTCTTT. The gene calls are TRBV7-9 and TRBJ1-1; 8 bases are a match to TRBD1. CDR1 SEHNR and CDR2 FQNEAQ come from the germline V gene (reference sequence). The CDR3 is 13 residues long. The junction had 2 bases not matched to a gene; V was cut back by 3 bases and J by 5 bases.